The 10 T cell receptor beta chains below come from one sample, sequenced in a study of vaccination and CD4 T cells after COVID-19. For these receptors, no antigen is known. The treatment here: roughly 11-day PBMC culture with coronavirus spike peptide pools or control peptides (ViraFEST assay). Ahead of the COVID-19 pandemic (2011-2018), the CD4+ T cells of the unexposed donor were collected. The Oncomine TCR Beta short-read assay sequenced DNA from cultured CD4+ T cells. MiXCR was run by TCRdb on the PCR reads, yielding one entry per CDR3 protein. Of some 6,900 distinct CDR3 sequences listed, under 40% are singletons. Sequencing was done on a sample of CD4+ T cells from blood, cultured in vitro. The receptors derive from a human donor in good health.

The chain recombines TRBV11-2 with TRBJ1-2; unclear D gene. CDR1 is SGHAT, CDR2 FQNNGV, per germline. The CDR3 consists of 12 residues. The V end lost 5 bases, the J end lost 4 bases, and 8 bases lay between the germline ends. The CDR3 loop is CASSTSGYGYTF. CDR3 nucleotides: TGTGCCAGCAGCACTAGTGGCTATGGCTACACCTTC.

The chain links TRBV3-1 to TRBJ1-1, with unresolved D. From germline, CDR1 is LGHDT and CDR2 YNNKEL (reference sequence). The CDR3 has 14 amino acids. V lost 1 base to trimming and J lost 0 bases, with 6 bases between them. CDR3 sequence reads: CASSQVHLNTEAFF. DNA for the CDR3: TGTGCCAGCAGCCAAGTCCATTTGAACACTGAAGCTTTCTTT.

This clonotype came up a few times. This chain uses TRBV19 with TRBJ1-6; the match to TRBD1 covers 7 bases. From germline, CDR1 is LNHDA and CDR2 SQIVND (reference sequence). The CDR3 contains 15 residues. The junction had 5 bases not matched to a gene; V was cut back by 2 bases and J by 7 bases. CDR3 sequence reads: CASSITTGNNSPLHF. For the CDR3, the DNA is TGTGCCAGTAGTATAACGACAGGGAACAATTCACCCCTCCACTTT.

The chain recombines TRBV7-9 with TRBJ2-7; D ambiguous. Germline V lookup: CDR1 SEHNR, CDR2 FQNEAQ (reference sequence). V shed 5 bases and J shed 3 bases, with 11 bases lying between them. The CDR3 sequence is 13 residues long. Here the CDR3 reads CASSDSGYYEQYF. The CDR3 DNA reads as TGTGCCAGCAGCGATTCCGGATACTACGAGCAGTACTTC.

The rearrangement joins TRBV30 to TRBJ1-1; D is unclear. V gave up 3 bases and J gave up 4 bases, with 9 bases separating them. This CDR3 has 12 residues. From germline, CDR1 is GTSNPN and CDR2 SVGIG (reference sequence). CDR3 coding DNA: TGTGCCTGGAGAGGAAGGAGCACTGAAGCTTTCTTT. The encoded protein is CAWRGRSTEAFF.

CDR3 nucleotides: TGTGCCAGCAGGTCGGACAGCTCGGTTAATCAGCCCCAGCATTTT. Translated: CASRSDSSVNQPQHF. The chain has TRBV6-1 and TRBJ1-5, with a possible D match to TRBD1 (6 bases). V was trimmed by 6 bases and J by 4 bases, leaving 16 bases between them. The CDR3 extends over 15 amino acids. Germline V gene sequence: CDR1 MNHNS, CDR2 SASEGT.

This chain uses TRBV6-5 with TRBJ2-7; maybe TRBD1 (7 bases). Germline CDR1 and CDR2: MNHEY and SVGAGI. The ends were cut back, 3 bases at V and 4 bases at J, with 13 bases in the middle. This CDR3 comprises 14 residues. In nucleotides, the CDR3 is TGTGCCAGCAGTTATGGAGGGGGCACTTACGAGCAGTACTTC. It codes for CASSYGGGTYEQYF.

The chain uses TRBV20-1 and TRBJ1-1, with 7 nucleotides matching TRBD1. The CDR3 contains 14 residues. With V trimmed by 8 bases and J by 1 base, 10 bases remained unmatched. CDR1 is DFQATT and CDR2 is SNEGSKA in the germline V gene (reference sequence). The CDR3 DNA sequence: TGCAGTCCCTCGATGACAGGGAAGAACACTGAAGCTTTCTTT. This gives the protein CSPSMTGKNTEAFF.

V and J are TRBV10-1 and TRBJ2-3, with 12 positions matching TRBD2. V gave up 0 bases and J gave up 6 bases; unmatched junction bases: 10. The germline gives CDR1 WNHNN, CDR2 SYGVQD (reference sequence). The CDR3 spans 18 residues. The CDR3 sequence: CASSESIRLAGVLDTQYF. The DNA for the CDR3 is TGCGCCAGCAGTGAGTCGATAAGACTAGCGGGGGTATTGGATACGCAGTATTTT.

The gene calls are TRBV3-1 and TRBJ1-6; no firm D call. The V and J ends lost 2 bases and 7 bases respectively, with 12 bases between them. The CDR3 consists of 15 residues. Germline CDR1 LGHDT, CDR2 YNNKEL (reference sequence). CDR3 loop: CASSQLSSLNSPLHF. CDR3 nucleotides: TGTGCCAGCAGCCAACTAAGCTCATTAAATTCACCCCTCCACTTT.